These T cell receptor beta chains were read from a single sample in a study of Ad26.COV2.S vaccination and SARS-CoV-2 variants. Assay: immunoSEQ multiplex PCR; the TCRdb copy retains only in-frame clones and omits some. There are fewer than 900,000 clones in the sample; 89% occur only once, and approximately 1.5% lies in the top ten. The sequencing used peripheral blood, collected in a trial of Ad26.COV2.S vaccine versus placebo. These receptors were taken from a person between 18 and 60 years old who received the Ad26.COV2.S COVID-19 vaccine or a placebo. Both conserved end residues are part of each CDR3. D genes are given only for firm matches. Some rows have no size entry. The others give once, few or many, or a class for an expanded clone.

V gene	clone size	J gene	D gene	CDR3 protein	CDR3 DNA
TRBV6-2/TRBV6-3	NA	TRBJ2-3	TRBD1	CASSRDSSSDTQYF	TGTGCCAGCAGCCGGGACAGTAGTTCAGATACGCAGTATTTT
TRBV5-1	NA	TRBJ2-5	TRBD2	CASSLWPSGDKKGETQYF	TGCGCCAGCAGCTTGTGGCCTAGCGGGGACAAAAAGGGAGAGACCCAGTACTTC
TRBV7-9	once	TRBJ1-5	TRBD1	CASSPGQGNQPQHF	TGTGCCAGCAGCCCGGGACAGGGAAATCAGCCCCAGCATTTT
TRBV6-5	NA	TRBJ1-2	NA	CASSTSGYRDYGYTF	TGTGCCAGTAGCACATCAGGTTATAGAGACTATGGCTACACCTTC
TRBV9	NA	TRBJ1-1	NA	CASSRQGTGTTEAFF	TGTGCCAGCAGCCGGCAGGGGACGGGGACCACTGAAGCTTTCTTT
TRBV27	NA	TRBJ1-1	NA	CASSSGPKEAFF	TGTGCCAGCAGTTCGGGACCGAAGGAAGCTTTCTTT
TRBV7-9	NA	TRBJ2-6	TRBD1	CASSLYQGVMGANVLTF	TGTGCCAGCAGCTTATACCAGGGGGTAATGGGGGCCAACGTCCTGACTTTC
TRBV3-1/TRBV3-2	once	TRBJ2-5	NA	CASSQWGPQETQYF	TGTGCCAGCAGCCAATGGGGACCCCAAGAGACCCAGTACTTC
TRBV4-2	NA	TRBJ2-5	NA	CASSQGGGSKETQYF	TGTGCCAGCAGCCAAGGGGGTGGCAGCAAAGAGACCCAGTACTTC
TRBV6-5	once	TRBJ2-7	TRBD2	CASGLAGASYEQYF	TGTGCCAGCGGACTAGCGGGAGCCTCCTACGAGCAGTACTTC
TRBV5-4	NA	TRBJ1-6	NA	CASSLGSQGYNSPLHF	TGTGCCAGCAGCTTGGGTTCGCAGGGATATAATTCACCCCTCCACTTT
TRBV4-1	few	TRBJ1-6	NA	CASGDPSGAPLHF	TGCGCCAGCGGCGATCCCAGTGGGGCACCCCTCCACTTT
TRBV20-1	NA	TRBJ2-5	NA	CSVMKGETQYF	TGCAGTGTCATGAAGGGGGAGACCCAGTACTTC
TRBV19	NA	TRBJ2-3	NA	CASRDLKFSTDTQYF	TGTGCCAGTAGGGACTTGAAATTTAGCACAGATACGCAGTATTTT
TRBV24-1	NA	TRBJ1-1	NA	CATSDWEGTDTEAFF	TGTGCCACCAGTGATTGGGAGGGGACGGACACTGAAGCTTTCTTT
TRBV6-2/TRBV6-3	NA	TRBJ1-5	TRBD1	CASSYTGQGAGNQPQHF	TGTGCCAGCAGTTACACGGGACAGGGGGCCGGCAATCAGCCCCAGCATTTT
TRBV6-5	NA	TRBJ2-7	TRBD1	CASTRDRGVFEQYF	TGTGCCAGCACCCGGGACAGGGGAGTATTCGAGCAGTACTTC
TRBV5-1	NA	TRBJ1-1	NA	CASSLAWAGNTEAFF	TGCGCCAGCAGCTTGGCCTGGGCGGGGAACACTGAAGCTTTCTTT
TRBV27	NA	TRBJ2-3	NA	CASSLQGGTDTQYF	TGTGCCAGCAGCCTACAGGGAGGGACAGATACGCAGTATTTT
TRBV24-1	NA	TRBJ2-5	NA	CATSDRGQPTRETQYF	TGTGCCACCAGTGACCGAGGACAGCCGACGAGGGAGACCCAGTACTTC
TRBV7-2	NA	TRBJ2-1	NA	CASIQSPGNEQFF	TGTGCCAGCATCCAAAGCCCGGGAAATGAGCAGTTCTTC
TRBV23-1	NA	TRBJ2-1	NA	CASSQLECNEQFF	TGCGCCAGCAGTCAATTAGAATGCAATGAGCAGTTCTTC
TRBV7-2	NA	TRBJ1-2	NA	CASSLSQAAIYGYTF	TGTGCCAGCAGCTTATCCCAGGCTGCCATCTATGGCTACACCTTC
TRBV3-1/TRBV3-2	NA	TRBJ1-6	NA	CASSHRDTSSPLHF	TGTGCCAGCAGCCACCGGGACACTAGTTCACCCCTCCACTTT
TRBV5-1	once	TRBJ1-4	NA	CASSSKTVNEKLFF	TGCGCCAGCAGCTCGAAGACAGTTAATGAAAAACTGTTTTTT
TRBV4-2	NA	TRBJ2-2	TRBD1	CASSQEGAGGRGELFF	TGTGCCAGCAGCCAAGAAGGGGCAGGGGGACGCGGGGAGCTGTTTTTT